The rows below give T cell receptor beta chains drawn from one sample of a study of CXCR3-negative and CXCR3-positive naive CD8 T cells. TCRdb re-analyzed the 5' RACE reads; it lists each CDR3 protein once, without DNA. The sample includes over 95,000 distinct CDR3 sequences. Input material: naive CXCR3+ CD8+ T cells from blood. The receptors derive from a human donor in good health. Some clones in this sample may be carry-over from other donors' samples. Both conserved end residues are part of each CDR3. Each record gives: CDR3 protein, V gene, J gene.

CAWSVPGSHEQYF	TRBV30	TRBJ2-7
CASSWKVGSTDTQYF	TRBV5-1	TRBJ2-3
CASSLGLGSLSYEQYF	TRBV7-9	TRBJ2-7
CANGGQGWRKTSGANVLTF	TRBV28	TRBJ2-6
CASSLSPRVNEQYF	TRBV7-2	TRBJ2-7
CASSLWDRGGDTQYF	TRBV7-9	TRBJ2-3
CASSRLGGLGPDTYNEQFF	TRBV18	TRBJ2-1
CASSFAGELFF	TRBV5-1	TRBJ2-2
CASSQYVPGTGVYEQYF	TRBV4-3	TRBJ2-7
CASTWDRDSSYNSPLHF	TRBV7-8	TRBJ1-6
CASSPTNRNNEQFF	TRBV7-8	TRBJ2-1
CASSSRQGASYEQYF	TRBV28	TRBJ2-7
CASSFAGDEAFF	TRBV5-1	TRBJ1-1
CSVGAAASGTDTQYF	TRBV29-1	TRBJ2-3
CASSLWAGASYEQYF	TRBV5-1	TRBJ2-7
CASSFEKRPEQFF	TRBV12-3/TRBV12-4	TRBJ2-1
CSVGGGPYEQYF	TRBV29-1	TRBJ2-7
CASSLYFSRDSYYEQYF	TRBV7-8	TRBJ2-7
CASSPNRVNSNQPQHF	TRBV7-8	TRBJ1-5
CASSQGTTGSSNQPQHF	TRBV4-1	TRBJ1-5
CASSKTGTGVYEQYF	TRBV5-6	TRBJ2-7
CATTTDSGFSTDTQYF	TRBV15	TRBJ2-3
CASSFSVTGGVYGYTF	TRBV12-3/TRBV12-4	TRBJ1-2
CASSLPPGPGDSQYF	TRBV5-1	TRBJ2-5
CASSPSRGYTGELFF	TRBV6-5	TRBJ2-2
CSVEDRGAGPRGTQYF	TRBV29-1	TRBJ2-3
CASSPSPGLSYEQYF	TRBV12-3/TRBV12-4	TRBJ2-7
CASSSTPGIDTQYF	TRBV13	TRBJ2-3
CASIGGGTYGYTF	TRBV2	TRBJ1-2
CSSNSGGTEAFF	TRBV29-1	TRBJ1-1
CASSLGGLVEFF	TRBV7-8	TRBJ2-1
CSARGPRGTQYF	TRBV20-1	TRBJ2-5